Shown below are 22 T cell receptor beta chains from a single sample sequenced in a study of blood T cell repertoires in COVID-19. Sequencing used immunoSEQ multiplex PCR; TCRdb keeps in-frame clones, though not all of them. This repertoire shows roughly 68,000 clones, around 74% found once; its top ten account for more than 13%. The source material was peripheral blood. The receptors originated from a man aged 60 to 75 with COVID-19, enrolled during active disease.

This clone was seen more than once but under ten times. The chain joins TRBV19 to TRBJ2-5; D may be TRBD1 (6 bases). Germline V CDR1 and CDR2: LNHDA, SQIVND (reference sequence). Trimming took off 6 bases at V and 4 bases at J, with 9 bases between the two ends. This CDR3 is built from 12 residues. CDR3 sequence reads: CASSQGLETQYF. CDR3 bases: TGTGCCAGTAGCCAGGGGTTAGAGACCCAGTACTTC.

This sequence joins TRBV4-1 and TRBJ2-1, with D perhaps TRBD1 (5 bases). Trimming stripped 7 bases from V and 3 bases from J, with 10 bases between. The CDR3 runs 13 residues. CDR1 and CDR2 (germline): MGHRA, YSYEKL. In nucleotides, the CDR3 is TGCGCCAGCAAAGGAGACAGCTACAATGAGCAGTTCTTC. It translates to CASKGDSYNEQFF.

V is TRBV6-5 and J is TRBJ2-7; D is undetermined. This CDR3 region has 13 residues. Trimming cost V 2 bases and J 5 bases, with 10 bases left between them. Germline CDR1 is MNHEY and CDR2 is SVGAGI. This CDR3 is CASSYTYPNEQYF. In DNA form, the CDR3 reads TGTGCCAGCAGTTACACCTACCCCAACGAGCAGTACTTC.

This chain connects TRBV27 to TRBJ2-6, with TRBD1 as a possible D gene (5 bases). The V end was cut by 5 bases, the J end by 2 bases, with 13 bases between. This CDR3 is 16 amino acids long. The germline CDR1 and CDR2 sequences are MNHEY and SMNVEV (reference sequence). This CDR3 reads CASSLFFRAGANVLTF. The CDR3 DNA sequence: TGTGCCAGCAGTCTCTTCTTCAGGGCTGGGGCCAACGTCCTGACTTTC. Full variable domain (outside the CDR3, taken from reference TRBV27 and TRBJ2-6): EAQVTQNPRYLITVTGKKLTVTCSQNMNHEYMSWYRQDPGLGLRQIYYSMNVEVTDKGDVPEGYKVSRKEKRNFPLILESPSPNQTSLYFCASSLFFRAGANVLTFGAGSRLTVL.

The genes are TRBV18 and TRBJ1-5; D gene unclear. V was cut by 3 bases and J by 6 bases, with 6 bases left in between. The CDR3 runs to 12 residues. Germline CDR1 is KGHSH and CDR2 is LQKENI. Here the CDR3 reads CASSPPGQPQHF. CDR3 nucleotides: TGTGCCAGCTCACCCCCCGGTCAGCCCCAGCATTTT.

The chain links TRBV15 to TRBJ1-5; possible D gene TRBD1, 5 bases. This CDR3 comprises 15 residues. CDR1 is LNHNV and CDR2 is YYDKDF in the germline V gene (reference sequence). Deletions cut 5 bases from V and 6 bases from J, with 17 bases between. The CDR3 here is CATSGLGGVGQPQHF. CDR3 DNA: TGTGCCACCAGCGGACTGGGGGGGGTGGGTCAGCCCCAGCATTTT.

The rearrangement joins TRBV5-1 to TRBJ1-2; D remains ambiguous. With 0 bases removed from V and 4 bases from J, the gap between germline ends came to 7 bases. CDR3 size: 13 residues. Germline CDR1 is SGHRS and CDR2 is YFSETQ. CDR3 residues: CASSLGSGYGYTF. In nucleotides, the CDR3 is TGCGCCAGCAGCTTGGGTTCGGGCTATGGCTACACCTTC.

This clone is a singleton in its sample. The chain employs TRBV3-1 (or the pseudogene TRBV3-2) and TRBJ1-3; the D gene is possibly TRBD1 (6 bases). The CDR3 length is 15 residues. Germline values: CDR1 LGHDT, CDR2 YNNKEL (reference sequence). Trimming pared 1 base from V and 4 bases from J, leaving 11 bases between. The DNA of the CDR3 is TGTGCCAGCAGCCAAGGCCCTGGACAGGGAAACACCATATATTTT. Encoded protein: CASSQGPGQGNTIYF.

This clone was observed a single time. The chain carries TRBV6-5 and TRBJ1-6; D uncertain. CDR1 is MNHEY and CDR2 is SVGAGI in the germline V gene. The CDR3 contains 13 residues. Trimming removed 6 bases at V and 5 bases at J, with 8 bases between. In nucleotides, the CDR3 is TGTGCCAGCAGGGAGAGCAATAATTCACCCCTCCACTTT. This gives the protein CASRESNNSPLHF.

The chain uses TRBV19 and TRBJ2-3; D might be TRBD2 (5 bases). There are 14 residues in the CDR3. Trimming removed 7 bases from V and 5 bases from J, with 16 bases in between. The germline gives CDR1 LNHDA, CDR2 SQIVND (reference sequence). The CDR3 DNA is TGTGCCAGTACCCAGAGGGTGGGAGTAGATACGCAGTATTTT. Its translation: CASTQRVGVDTQYF.

The chain employs TRBV24-1 and TRBJ2-3; D possibly corresponds to TRBD2 (5 bases). V lost 3 bases and J 2 bases, leaving 11 bases between the germline ends. This CDR3 spans 15 amino acids. Germline V gives CDR1 KGHDR, CDR2 SFDVKD. The DNA for the CDR3 is TGTGCCACCAGTGATCGACTAAGCTTCACAGATACGCAGTATTTT. Translation: CATSDRLSFTDTQYF.

The V gene is TRBV29-1, the J gene TRBJ2-5, with 8 bases identical to TRBD1. This CDR3 has 13 residues. Germline V gene lookup returns CDR1 SQVTM and CDR2 ANQGSEA. V was pared by 4 bases and J by 2 bases, with 3 bases of the junction left unmatched. The CDR3: CSVVTGGQETQYF. The CDR3 coding sequence is TGCAGCGTTGTAACAGGGGGGCAAGAGACCCAGTACTTC.

The chain is built from TRBV6-5 and TRBJ1-5; 8 bases fit TRBD1. The germline gives CDR1 MNHEY, CDR2 SVGAGI. V dropped 7 bases and J dropped 3; count of bases not matched to a gene: 8. The CDR3 totals 15 residues. The CDR3 nucleotides read TGTGCCAGCAATCAGGACAGGGCATACAATCAGCCCCAGCATTTT. Translation: CASNQDRAYNQPQHF.

The chain recombines TRBV5-1 with TRBJ2-5, with a possible D match to TRBD2 (6 bases). V was shortened by 0 bases and J by 5 bases, with 17 bases between the two germline ends. In germline, CDR1 is SGHRS, CDR2 YFSETQ. The CDR3 runs 16 residues. CDR3 sequence (DNA): TGCGCCAGCAGCTTGGTTGGGACCACACGGGGGGAGACCCAGTACTTC. Amino acids: CASSLVGTTRGETQYF.

The V gene is TRBV10-3, the J gene TRBJ1-2, with D tentatively TRBD1 (5 bases). The CDR3 sequence is 12 residues long. Germline CDR1 and CDR2: ENHRY and SYGVKD. Trimming left V 3 bases short and J 9 bases short, with 11 bases between. The CDR3 here is CAISEDSSSYTF. The CDR3 DNA follows: TGTGCCATCAGTGAAGACAGCTCCAGCTACACCTTC.

The chain couples TRBV6-5 to TRBJ1-3; D gene ambiguous. Germline V gene sequence: CDR1 MNHEY, CDR2 SVGAGI. The CDR3 totals 16 residues. V was shortened by 2 bases and J by 1 base, with 12 bases between the two germline ends. The CDR3 protein is CASSYETSTSGNTIYF. The CDR3 DNA reads as TGTGCCAGCAGTTACGAGACATCCACATCTGGAAACACCATATATTTT.

The chain has TRBV18 and TRBJ2-3; the D is unclear. V was trimmed by 3 bases and J by 2 bases, leaving 12 bases between them. Germline V gene sequence: CDR1 KGHSH, CDR2 LQKENI. This CDR3 comprises 15 residues. CDR3 bases: TGTGCCAGCTCACCTTTTGCGGAATCCACAGATACGCAGTATTTT. Protein sequence: CASSPFAESTDTQYF.

CDR3 in DNA: TGTGCCACCGACAGGTCTCCCTATGGCTACACCTTC. This encodes CATDRSPYGYTF. V is TRBV28 and J is TRBJ1-2; D may be TRBD1 (6 bases). V lost 10 bases to trimming and J lost 4 bases, with 13 bases between them. From germline, CDR1 is MDHEN and CDR2 SYDVKM. The length of the CDR3 is 12 residues.

The chain joins TRBV9 to TRBJ2-6; D not certain. Germline V gene lookup returns CDR1 SGDLS and CDR2 YYNGEE. Trimming removed 3 bases from V and 1 base from J, with 5 bases in between. The CDR3 is 14 amino acids. CDR3 in amino acids: CASSDASGANVLTF. The CDR3 DNA follows: TGTGCCAGCAGCGACGCGTCTGGGGCCAACGTCCTGACTTTC. The full variable domain, completed using reference TRBV9 and TRBJ2-6, is DSGVTQTPKHLITATGQRVTLRCSPRSGDLSVYWYQQSLDQGLQFLIQYYNGEERAKGNILERFSAQQFPDLHSELNLSSLELGDSALYFCASSDASGANVLTFGAGSRLTVL.

The chain has TRBV3-1 (or the pseudogene TRBV3-2) and TRBJ1-5; D is uncertain. Germline loops: CDR1 LGHDT, CDR2 YNNKEL (reference sequence). V gave up 2 bases and J gave up 5 bases, with 7 bases separating them. CDR3 length: 13 residues. The CDR3 sequence: CASSQSPDQPQHF. Written as DNA, the CDR3 is TGTGCCAGCAGCCAAAGCCCCGATCAGCCCCAGCATTTT.

The chain carries TRBV5-1 and TRBJ1-5, with 7 bases identical to TRBD1. Germline trimming cut 0 bases from V and 7 bases from J; bases unmatched to any gene: 4. CDR1 is SGHRS, CDR2 YFSETQ, per germline. CDR3 size: 14 residues. The DNA of the CDR3 is TGCGCCAGCAGCTTGGGTACAGGGGAACAGCCCCAGCATTTT. Amino acids: CASSLGTGEQPQHF.

This clone was picked up one time. CDR3 sequence (DNA): TGTGCCAGCAGGAAACAGGGGGGTGGTGATGGCTACACCTTC. Its translation is CASRKQGGGDGYTF. The chain joins TRBV28 to TRBJ1-2, with 8 nucleotides matching TRBD1. J gave up 6 bases and V 6 bases, and 9 bases lay outside the gene matches. The germline V gene has CDR1 MDHEN and CDR2 SYDVKM. The CDR3 runs 14 residues.